The rows below give T cell receptor beta chains drawn from one sample of a study of T cell changes during pregnancy in multiple sclerosis. Profiling relied on immunoSEQ multiplex PCR, and the TCRdb table lists in-frame clones only, not all of them. Among approximately 44,000 clones listed, 85% to 90% were seen once. Sequences were derived from CD4+ T cells from peripheral blood mononuclear cells, sampled in the first trimester of pregnancy. These receptors were collected from a female donor with multiple sclerosis, enrolled in a pregnancy study. Each CDR3 is given with its conserved first and last residue. Each record gives: J gene, clone size, V gene, D gene, CDR3 DNA, CDR3 protein. The D gene is left open where the match is weak. Some rows have no size entry. The others give once, few or many, or a class for an expanded clone.

TRBJ1-1 NA TRBV7-6 TRBD1 TGTGCCAGCAGCTTACGGTTCACAGGGGCAATGAACACTGAAGCTTTCTTT CASSLRFTGAMNTEAFF
TRBJ2-7 NA TRBV10-2 NA TGCGCCAGCAGTGGACTAGTGGGTACCTACGAGCAGTACTTC CASSGLVGTYEQYF
TRBJ1-3 NA TRBV30 NA TGTGCCTGGAGTCGGGGGGGCTCTGGAAACACCATATATTTT CAWSRGGSGNTIYF
TRBJ1-5 NA TRBV5-8 NA TGTGCCAGCAGCCCTTACAATCAGCCCCAGCATTTT CASSPYNQPQHF
TRBJ2-5 NA TRBV19 NA TGTGCCAGTAGTATAGTGGGAGGAATACAAGAGACCCAGTACTTC CASSIVGGIQETQYF
TRBJ2-1 NA TRBV2 NA TGTGCCAGCAGTGACAGTTTGGGGCGGAGGGGCAATGAGCAGTTCTTC CASSDSLGRRGNEQFF
TRBJ2-1 NA TRBV9 NA TGTGCCAGCAGCGTGAGCGGGCAGAGCTCCTACAATGAGCAGTTCTTC CASSVSGQSSYNEQFF
TRBJ2-5 NA TRBV19 TRBD1 TGTGCCAGTAGTAAGGGACAGGGTTGGGGAGAGACCCAGTACTTC CASSKGQGWGETQYF
TRBJ2-2 once TRBV7-9 NA TGTGCCAGCAGCAAGCTGGTGACCGGGGAGCTGTTTTTT CASSKLVTGELFF
TRBJ2-7 NA TRBV27 NA TGTGCCAGCAGTTTGGGCAGGGGGGCCCACGAGCAGTACTTC CASSLGRGAHEQYF
TRBJ2-7 NA TRBV9 TRBD1 TGTGCCAGCAGCGCCTCAGGGGGCTGGGAGCAGTACTTC CASSASGGWEQYF
TRBJ2-4 NA TRBV29-1 TRBD2 TGCAGCGTTGAACCGGGACTACGGAACATTCAGTACTTC CSVEPGLRNIQYF
TRBJ2-1 NA TRBV5-4 NA TGTGCCAGCACCTTAGGGAGCTCCTACAATGAGCAGTTCTTC CASTLGSSYNEQFF
TRBJ2-2 once TRBV7-6 NA TGTGCCAGCAGCCTGGGCAGTCTGAACACCGGGGAGCTGTTTTTT CASSLGSLNTGELFF
TRBJ1-1 NA TRBV6-1 NA TGTGCCACCGGACAGCTGAACACTGAAGCTTTCTTT CATGQLNTEAFF
TRBJ1-1 NA TRBV14 TRBD1 TGTGCCAGCAGCCGACAGGGGAGAACTGAAGCTTTCTTT CASSRQGRTEAFF
TRBJ2-2 NA TRBV5-1 TRBD2 TGCGCCAGCAGCCGGGGACGGAGGGGAACTAGCGGGAGGGCCGTCGGGGAGCTGTTTTTT CASSRGRRGTSGRAVGELFF
TRBJ2-5 NA TRBV7-9 TRBD2 TGTGCCAGCAGCTTAGGGACTAGCGGGACCCAAGAGACCCAGTACTTC CASSLGTSGTQETQYF
TRBJ2-3 NA TRBV5-1 NA TGCGCCAGCAGCTTAGGACATTCGGCAGATACGCAGTATTTT CASSLGHSADTQYF
TRBJ1-5 NA TRBV28 NA TGTGCCGCGGGATTAAGGTATCAGCCCCAGCATTTT CAAGLRYQPQHF
TRBJ2-7 NA TRBV7-9 NA TGTGCCAGCAGCATTTCGCGGTCGACAGGATCTTCTAAGTACTTC CASSISRSTGSSKYF
TRBJ2-1 NA TRBV11-3 TRBD1 TGTGCCAGCAGTGCCGGACAGGGTGTTGGGAATGAGCAGTTCTTC CASSAGQGVGNEQFF
TRBJ2-7 NA TRBV18 NA TGTGCCAGCTCACCAGGAGGGGGCGGGGAAGGTGCCTACGAGCAGTACTTC CASSPGGGGEGAYEQYF
TRBJ1-2 NA TRBV13 NA TGTGCCAGCAGCTTTGTGTCAGGCCCAGGGGGCTACACCTTC CASSFVSGPGGYTF
TRBJ1-1 NA TRBV10-1 TRBD1 TGCGCCAGCCAAGACAGGGTCGGGACCACTGAAGCTTTCTTT CASQDRVGTTEAFF
TRBJ1-4 few TRBV5-4 TRBD1 TGTGCCAGCAGCTTGTCGGGACAGGGTAATGAAAAACTGTTTTTT CASSLSGQGNEKLFF
TRBJ1-2 once TRBV4-1 NA TGCGCCAGCAGCCAGAAACGGGACATTACGTATAGCTACACCTTC CASSQKRDITYSYTF
TRBJ2-7 NA TRBV7-6 TRBD2 TGTGCCAGCAGCTTAGTGGCGGGAGGACACTACGAGCAGTACTTC CASSLVAGGHYEQYF
TRBJ1-1 NA TRBV9 TRBD1 TGTGCCAGCAGCGTAGGAGGGGGCGCAACTTTGACTGAAGCTTTCTTT CASSVGGGATLTEAFF
TRBJ2-7 NA TRBV21-1 NA TGTGCCAGCAGCGAACTATTAGCGGGACGAGACGAGCAGTACTTC CASSELLAGRDEQYF
TRBJ2-2 NA TRBV5-1 NA TGCGCCAGCAGCGTTGGATGGGGAGGCGGGGAGCTGTTTTTT CASSVGWGGGELFF
TRBJ1-1 few TRBV2 TRBD1 TGTGCCAGCAGTGAAGGCCCAGGGGGCGAACTCATGAACACTGAAGCTTTCTTT CASSEGPGGELMNTEAFF
TRBJ2-7 NA TRBV14 NA TGTGCCAGCAGCCAATCAGGGTCCTACGAGCAGTACTTC CASSQSGSYEQYF
TRBJ2-7 NA TRBV9 NA TGTGCCAGCAGCGTAGCTCCTCTAGAGACCACCTACGAGCAGTACTTC CASSVAPLETTYEQYF
TRBJ2-3 NA TRBV19 TRBD1 TGTGCCAGTAGGGGGACAGGGGTCACAGATACGCAGTATTTT CASRGTGVTDTQYF
TRBJ1-1 NA TRBV5-1 NA TGCGCCAGCAGCCCGGCTGGGGTGGCCAGGGGCCCTAACACTGAAGCTTTCTTT CASSPAGVARGPNTEAFF
TRBJ1-2 NA TRBV5-4 NA TGTGCCAGCAGCCCCGGAGGTATCTATGGCTACACCTTC CASSPGGIYGYTF
TRBJ2-7 few TRBV5-1 TRBD2 TGCGCCAGCACCGTTCCGGGACTAGCGGGAAACTCCTACGAGCAGTACTTC CASTVPGLAGNSYEQYF
TRBJ2-7 NA TRBV18 NA TGTGCCAGCTCACCGAGGACTGGGATCCTAGACGAGCAGTACTTC CASSPRTGILDEQYF
TRBJ2-2 NA TRBV6-4 NA TGTGCCAGCAGTTATTTCCCGGGATCGAACACCGGGGAGCTGTTTTTT CASSYFPGSNTGELFF
TRBJ1-5 NA TRBV29-1 TRBD1 TGCAGCGTCCAGACAGGGGGGAATCAGCCCCAGCATTTT CSVQTGGNQPQHF
TRBJ2-7 NA TRBV7-2 NA TGTGCCAGCAGCCCCGGCGGATACGAGCAGTACTTC CASSPGGYEQYF
TRBJ2-7 NA TRBV28 NA TGTGCCAGCAGATCCCCTTACGAGCAGTACTTC CASRSPYEQYF
TRBJ2-7 NA TRBV4-1 TRBD1 TGCGCCAGCAGCCAAGTCCCCGGACAGGGCCCCTACGAGCAGTACTTC CASSQVPGQGPYEQYF
TRBJ2-3 NA TRBV5-1 TRBD1 TGCGCCAGCAACCCAGGGACAGCAACAGATACGCAGTATTTT CASNPGTATDTQYF
TRBJ1-2 once TRBV28 TRBD1 TGTGCCAGCAGTCCAGGACAGGGTCCGTATGGCTACACCTTC CASSPGQGPYGYTF
TRBJ2-3 once TRBV7-3 TRBD2 TGTGCCAGCAGCCCCACGGGGGGAACAGTCACAAATACGCAGTATTTT CASSPTGGTVTNTQYF
TRBJ1-2 NA TRBV7-8 TRBD1 TGTGCCAGCAGCTTGCGACAGGGCGTTGGCGGCTACACCTTC CASSLRQGVGGYTF
TRBJ2-5 NA TRBV27 TRBD2 TGTGCCAGCAGGAAAGCGGGAGGTATACAAGAGACCCAGTACTTC CASRKAGGIQETQYF
TRBJ2-7 NA TRBV29-1 TRBD1 TGCAGCGCAATCCGGGACAGCTACGAGCAGTACTTC CSAIRDSYEQYF
TRBJ1-2 NA TRBV27 NA TGTGCCAGCAGTTTCATCCCCAACTATGGCTACACCTTC CASSFIPNYGYTF
TRBJ2-5 NA TRBV6-6 NA TGTGCCAGCAGTTACTCGAACGAGAGACAGGAGACCCAGTACTTC CASSYSNERQETQYF
TRBJ2-5 NA TRBV29-1 NA TGCAGCGTTGCCCAGGGTGGGGAGACCCAGTACTTC CSVAQGGETQYF
TRBJ1-2 few TRBV7-2 NA TGTGCCAGCAGCTTAGGCACGTGGGGGGATGGCTACACCTTC CASSLGTWGDGYTF
TRBJ1-1 NA TRBV19 TRBD1 TGTGCCAGTAGAATTCCGGGACAGGGGAACACTGAAGCTTTCTTT CASRIPGQGNTEAFF